This T cell receptor beta chain appears in the sequencing data of a study of cytomegalovirus exposure and HLA in healthy donors. Study findings and constraints: On later analysis, the bulk of CMV-associated TCR beta chains appeared to be HLA-restricted. Most TCR sequences were seen very rarely across donors, but some public TCRs occurred in many. Later analysis demonstrated an association between a missense DCLRE1C variant and TCR beta V- and J-gene trimming.

In the PCR, 60 Vbeta and 13 Jbeta primers were used. This table comes from immunoSEQ multiplex PCR, and its TCRdb copy is limited to in-frame clones, with some not included. The profile shows a few hundred thousand clones, 80% to 90% of them singletons. In regard to this clone: What it binds is not known.

This sequence was found in a woman between 18 and 29 years old in good health and CMV-seronegative. The sample was PBMCs.

CDR3 sequence: CASSFLDTAGANVLTF. The DNA for the CDR3 is TGTGCCAGCAGCTTTTTGGACACCGCTGGGGCCAACGTCCTGACTTTC. The chain recombines TRBV5-6 with TRBJ2-6; TRBD1 is a possible D gene (5 bases). Trimming cost V 2 bases and J 2 bases, with 11 bases left between them. In germline, CDR1 is SGHDT, CDR2 YYEEEE. The CDR3 covers 16 residues.